This T cell receptor (beta chain) originates from a study of cytotoxic CD8 clonotypes in ibrutinib-treated CLL. Germline V gives CDR1 SGHTA, CDR2 FQGTGA. The CDR3 spans 16 residues. Trimming took 5 bases from V and 3 from J; bases not matched to a gene: 7. Some clones are missing from TCRdb's copy, which holds only in-frame ones; the method was immunoSEQ multiplex PCR. The sample has 100,000 to 150,000 clones; approximately 83% are singletons. The sequence came from a human donor with chronic lymphocytic leukemia. Sequencing used PBMCs, obtained after 24 months of ibrutinib treatment. V gene TRBV7-3 combines with J gene TRBJ2-3; 11 nucleotides line up with TRBD1. The CDR3 bases are TGTGCCAGCAGCCTGAACGGGGACAGGGGGACAGATACGCAGTATTTT. This encodes CASSLNGDRGTDTQYF. Combining the CDR3 with reference TRBV7-3 and TRBJ2-3 gives the whole variable domain GAGVSQTPSNKVTEKGKYVELRCDPISGHTALYWYRQSLGQGPEFLIYFQGTGAADDSGLPNDRFFAVRPEGSVSTLKIQRTERGDSAVYLCASSLNGDRGTDTQYFGPGTRLTVL.